This T cell receptor (beta chain) originates from a study of cytomegalovirus exposure and HLA in healthy donors. Points from the study as a whole: Among donors in an Asian-associated ancestry cluster, a later analysis reportedly found fewer N-insertions than the approximately 700-donor mean. Highly shared variants forming one cluster were likely a sequencing artifact. Later, an analysis showed that TCR beta chains associated with HLA were more clonally expanded than others that were equally common.

The study ran its PCR with 60 Vbeta and 13 Jbeta primers. The repertoire was sequenced with immunoSEQ multiplex PCR; TCRdb's copy has only in-frame clones and lacks some. This table holds about 160,000 clones, approximately 84% found once. Germline lookup yields CDR1 LNHNV and CDR2 YYDKDF (reference sequence). The CDR3 consists of 15 residues. V was clipped by 2 bases and J by 8 bases, with 15 bases between them. About this clone itself: What it recognizes is unknown.

This TCR came from a man aged 50 or older in good health and CMV-seropositive. The sample comprised PBMCs. The chain is built from TRBV15 and TRBJ1-4; TRBD1 might be the D (6 bases). As DNA, the CDR3 is TGTGCCACCAGCAGACCCACCGGGGGGCAGGAAAAACTGTTTTTT. Residues: CATSRPTGGQEKLFF.